This T cell receptor beta chain was documented in a study of T cells in Graves' hyperthyroidism and ophthalmopathy. Germline V CDR1 and CDR2: GTSNPN, SVGIG (reference sequence). The CDR3 length is 11 residues. V lost 1 base to trimming and J lost 4 bases, with 5 bases between them. This clonotype has ten or more counts. TCR beta CDR3 regions were amplified from RNA. HTBI primers were the set used in a first-round RT-PCR of the TCR CDR3. TCRdb reprocessed the multiplex PCR reads with MiXCR, giving one entry per CDR3 protein. In the table there are about 610,000 distinct CDR3 sequences, roughly 15% of which are singletons.

The receptor was derived from a middle-aged woman with Graves' ophthalmopathy. The V gene is TRBV30, the J gene TRBJ2-7, with D unresolved. Sequenced input: blood. CDR3 sequence: CAWSGNYEQYF. As DNA, the CDR3 is TGTGCCTGGAGTGGGAATTACGAGCAGTACTTC. Supplemented by reference TRBV30 and TRBJ2-7, the full variable domain reads SQTIHQWPATLVQPVGSPLSLECTVEGTSNPNLYWYRQAAGRGLQLLFYSVGIGQISSEVPQNLSASRPQDRQFILSSKKLLLSDSGFYLCAWSGNYEQYFGPGTRLTVT.